This TCR delta chain is from a study of Vδ1+ human thymocytes. General observations from the study: Thymic TRG and TRD repertoires appeared highly polyclonal. Approximately 20% of thymic delta-chain sequences were Vdelta2, with few Vdelta3, unlike blood Vdelta1+ controls.

This CDR3 has 15 residues. Looked up from germline, CDR1 is TSWWSYY and CDR2 is QGS. The ends were cut back, 0 bases at V and 0 bases at J, with 8 bases in the middle. This clone appeared a few times. Its target is not known. Sequences come from RNA converted to cDNA by reverse transcription. Pooled V-gene forward primers with one constant-region reverse primer generated the CDR3 amplicons by multiplex PCR. TCRdb re-processed the multiplex PCR reads using CATT. The sample contains 25,000 to 30,000 delta-chain clones, nearly 7.5% of which appear only once. The chain combines TRDV1 with TRDJ1; D ambiguous. The sample taken for sequencing was Vdelta1+ gamma-delta thymocytes from the thymus. Subset described: FACS-sorted CD3+ TCRalphabeta- TCRVdelta1+ TCRVdelta2- thymocytes. The receptor was isolated from a girl under two years old who had congenital heart surgery. The CDR3 protein is CALGELPSYTDKLIF. The CDR3 coding sequence is TGTGCTCTTGGGGAACTCCCCTCTTACACCGATAAACTCATCTTT.